Listed here are 21 T cell receptor beta chains from one sample, sequenced in a study of blood T cell repertoires in COVID-19. The table came from immunoSEQ multiplex PCR; TCRdb's copy has only in-frame clones and leaves some out. The repertoire consists of 150,000 to 200,000 clones, with approximately 82% occurring once and the leading ten covering roughly a sixth. The sequenced sample consisted of PBMCs or T cells enriched from blood (not recorded which). These receptors were taken from a woman in her fifties or sixties who had recovered from COVID-19.

The rearrangement joins TRBV3-1 (or the pseudogene TRBV3-2) to TRBJ1-5; D is unclear. This CDR3 is built from 18 residues. The germline V gene has CDR1 LGHDT and CDR2 YNNKEL (reference sequence). V lost 2 bases and J 2 bases, leaving 19 bases between the germline ends. The CDR3 nucleotides are TGTGCCAGCAGCCAACCCGACAAAGGACGAGCGGGCAATCAGCCCCAGCATTTT. It specifies CASSQPDKGRAGNQPQHF.

The V gene is TRBV7-9, the J gene TRBJ2-4, with 8 positions matching TRBD1. The CDR3 has 16 amino acids. V shed 6 bases, J shed 9 bases, and the junction held 16 bases outside the gene matches. From germline, CDR1 is SEHNR and CDR2 FQNEAQ (reference sequence). In DNA form, the CDR3 reads TGTGCCAGCAGTCCTTTTCAGGGGGCGCCGGGGAGCATTCAGTACTTC. Amino acid sequence: CASSPFQGAPGSIQYF.

This clone was seen only once. The chain uses TRBV4-1 and TRBJ1-1; tentative D call: TRBD1 (5 bases). V lost 7 bases to trimming and J lost 5 bases, with 20 bases between them. CDR1 and CDR2 from the germline V gene are MGHRA and YSYEKL. The CDR3 loop spans 15 amino acids. CDR3 in DNA: TGCGCCAGCAACTCCCCGGGGAAGGGGAGGACTGAAGCTTTCTTT. Its translation is CASNSPGKGRTEAFF.

This clone was seen a handful of times. The chain carries TRBV15 and TRBJ2-3; TRBD2 is a possible D gene (5 bases). This CDR3 has 16 residues. Germline-derived CDR1 and CDR2 are LNHNV and YYDKDF (reference sequence). Trimming removed 4 bases at V and 6 bases at J, with 20 bases between. The CDR3 DNA follows: TGTGCCACCAGCAACCTATACCGGGCCTCGGGGGATACGCAGTATTTT. Its protein product is CATSNLYRASGDTQYF.

This CDR3 is CASRVAGASGDTQYF. DNA for the CDR3: TGTGCCAGCAGGGTAGCGGGAGCTTCCGGAGATACGCAGTATTTT. V and J are TRBV2 and TRBJ2-3; 9 bases match TRBD2. The V segment lost 6 bases and the J segment 5 bases; nucleotides outside the gene matches: 9. The germline V gene encodes CDR1 SNHLY and CDR2 FYNNEI. The CDR3 consists of 15 residues.

This rearrangement joins TRBV28 to TRBJ2-7; 7 bases line up with TRBD1. This CDR3 region has 12 residues. Losses at the gene ends were 6 bases for V and 13 bases for J; bases not matched to a gene: 12. From germline, CDR1 is MDHEN and CDR2 SYDVKM. The CDR3 spells CASSLRTGALYF. DNA for the CDR3: TGTGCCAGCAGCCTAAGAACAGGGGCCCTCTACTTC.

This chain links TRBV30 with TRBJ2-1, with TRBD2 identical over 8 bases. Germline V gives CDR1 GTSNPN, CDR2 SVGIG (reference sequence). V was pared by 0 bases and J by 4 bases, with 8 bases of the junction left unmatched. This CDR3 region has 16 residues. This CDR3 is CAWSVGGTSTYNEQFF. CDR3 in DNA: TGTGCCTGGAGTGTGGGGGGGACTAGTACTTACAATGAGCAGTTCTTC.

The chain uses TRBV7-2 and TRBJ2-2; D unclear. CDR1 and CDR2 from the germline V gene are SGHTA and FQGNSA. V lost 8 bases to trimming and J lost 7 bases, with 17 bases between them. The CDR3 sequence is 14 residues long. In DNA form, the CDR3 reads TGTGCCAGCGTAGAGGCCGTCGGTCACGGGGAGCTGTTTTTT. This gives the protein CASVEAVGHGELFF.

This clone appeared a few times. The rearrangement joins TRBV14 to TRBJ2-2, with TRBD2 matching 7 bases. With V trimmed by 4 bases and J by 7 bases, 3 bases remained unmatched. CDR1 is SGHDN, CDR2 FVKESK, per germline. There are 13 residues in the CDR3. The CDR3 is CASSLGGIGELFF. In DNA form, the CDR3 reads TGTGCCAGCAGCCTGGGAGGGATCGGGGAGCTGTTTTTT. Complete variable domain (other parts from reference TRBV14 and TRBJ2-2): EAGVTQFPSHSVIEKGQTVTLRCDPISGHDNLYWYRRVMGKEIKFLLHFVKESKQDESGMPNNRFLAERTGGTYSTLKVQPAELEDSGVYFCASSLGGIGELFFGEGSRLTVL.

The CDR3 bases are TGTGCCAGCAGATATACAGGGGGCAATGAGCAGTTCTTC. Protein sequence: CASRYTGGNEQFF. J is TRBJ2-1 and V is TRBV27; 8 bases agree with TRBD1. The CDR3 length is 13 residues. The J segment lost 6 bases and the V segment lost 6 bases, leaving 4 bases of the junction unmatched. The germline V gene has CDR1 MNHEY and CDR2 SMNVEV (reference sequence).

There are many counts of this clone. This chain connects TRBV4-1 to TRBJ2-2; 12 nucleotides align to TRBD2. Germline-derived CDR1 and CDR2 are MGHRA and YSYEKL. This CDR3 region has 16 residues. The V gene end was trimmed by 4 bases and the J gene end by 3 bases; junction bases not matched to a gene: 3. The CDR3 DNA reads as TGCGCCAGCAGCCTTCTAGCGGGAGGGGACACCGGGGAGCTGTTTTTT. Protein sequence: CASSLLAGGDTGELFF.

J is TRBJ1-3 and V is TRBV19; a possible D gene is TRBD1 (6 bases). The CDR3 loop spans 16 amino acids. The germline V gene encodes CDR1 LNHDA and CDR2 SQIVND (reference sequence). Between the trimmed V and J ends, which lost 7 bases and 0 bases, there was a span of 16 bases. CDR3 DNA: TGTGCCAGTACGGCCAGGGGTTTAAGCTCTGGAAACACCATATATTTT. Translating gives CASTARGLSSGNTIYF. Looking up the rest from reference TRBV19 and TRBJ1-3 gives the full variable domain: DGGITQSPKYLFRKEGQNVTLSCEQNLNHDAMYWYRQDPGQGLRLIYYSQIVNDFQKGDIAEGYSVSREKKESFPLTVTSAQKNPTAFYLCASTARGLSSGNTIYFGEGSWLTVV.

The V and J genes are TRBV28 and TRBJ2-7; TRBD1 matches 9 bases. Germline V gene sequence: CDR1 MDHEN, CDR2 SYDVKM. This CDR3 spans 15 amino acids. Trimming took 8 bases from V and 1 from J; bases not matched to a gene: 9. This chain's CDR3 is CASRPPGQGSYEQYF. As DNA, the CDR3 is TGTGCCAGCCGACCACCGGGACAGGGTTCCTACGAGCAGTACTTC.

This clone was detected once. This chain uses TRBV29-1 with TRBJ2-3; TRBD1 agrees at 9 bases. This CDR3 has 14 amino acids. The junction had 10 bases not matched to a gene; V was cut back by 6 bases and J by 6 bases. Per the germline V gene, CDR1 is SQVTM and CDR2 is ANQGSEA. The CDR3, as DNA: TGCAGCGTGCAGACAGGGGGACGACCTGATACGCAGTATTTT. Protein: CSVQTGGRPDTQYF.

The chain uses TRBV12-3 or TRBV12-4 and TRBJ2-5; D is ambiguous. V lost 2 bases and J 5 bases, leaving 9 bases between the germline ends. The CDR3 has 13 amino acids. The CDR3 nucleotides read TGTGCCAGCAGTTTACTAAGAGGCGAGACCCAGTACTTC. It codes for CASSLLRGETQYF.

The CDR3 loop reads CASSLGDRLAGQETQYF. The CDR3 DNA sequence: TGTGCCAGCAGCTTAGGGGATAGACTAGCCGGCCAAGAGACCCAGTACTTC. This chain joins TRBV11-3 and TRBJ2-5; TRBD2 agrees at 7 bases. CDR1 is SGHNT, CDR2 YENEEA, per germline. The CDR3 length is 17 residues. Trimming removed 1 base from V and 1 base from J; junction bases left unmatched: 9.

The chain recombines TRBV9 with TRBJ1-2; D unresolved. Per germline, CDR1 SGDLS and CDR2 YYNGEE. V shed 4 bases and J shed 3 bases, with 13 bases lying between them. This CDR3 has 14 amino acids. CDR3 in amino acids: CASSPEHPYYGYTF. Written as DNA, the CDR3 is TGTGCCAGCAGCCCGGAGCACCCCTACTATGGCTACACCTTC.

The rearrangement links TRBV15 to TRBJ2-1, with 9 bases aligning to TRBD2. The germline CDR1 and CDR2 sequences are LNHNV and YYDKDF (reference sequence). J gave up 4 bases and V 0 bases, and 7 bases lay outside the gene matches. This CDR3 region has 17 residues. The CDR3 DNA sequence: TGTGCCACCAGCAGAGACCTCGGGACTAGCAATTACAATGAGCAGTTCTTC. Amino acids: CATSRDLGTSNYNEQFF.

This clone counts as medium-sized (0.01 to 0.1%). CDR3 DNA: TGTGCCAGTAGTATTGCGGGAGGCACAGATACGCAGTATTTT. This translates into CASSIAGGTDTQYF. The V call is TRBV19, the J call TRBJ2-3, with 7 nucleotides matching TRBD2. Germline CDR1 is LNHDA and CDR2 is SQIVND (reference sequence). The CDR3 runs to 14 residues. V shed 3 bases, J shed 1 base, and the junction held 1 base outside the gene matches.

This clone has a single count. The gene calls are TRBV29-1 and TRBJ2-4, with 9 bases lining up with TRBD1. This CDR3 has 14 residues. With 4 bases clipped from V and 6 bases from J, the junction kept 7 bases outside the gene matches. Germline assignment: CDR1 SQVTM and CDR2 ANQGSEA. Here the CDR3 DNA reads TGCAGCGTTGGACCGCGGACAGGGGCAAACATTCAGTACTTC. Its translation is CSVGPRTGANIQYF.

The CDR3 region is CASSYRGQGYTF. The CDR3 nucleotides are TGTGCCAGCAGTTACAGGGGACAGGGCTACACCTTC. The chain combines TRBV27 with TRBJ1-2; 7 bases match TRBD1. Trimming took 4 bases from V and 8 from J; bases not matched to a gene: 4. The CDR3 has 12 residues. In germline, CDR1 is MNHEY, CDR2 SMNVEV (reference sequence).